This T cell receptor (beta chain) came from a study of blood T cell repertoires in COVID-19. Study-wide context: Specimens from acute and convalescent COVID-19 originated in the United States, Italy and Spain. PBMCs, B-cell-depleted T cells, or T cells were the source of the cDNA or gDNA that made up the material.

Per the authors' pipeline: The authors estimated nucleated cell counts from reference gene primer amplification. Sequencing used immunoSEQ multiplex PCR; TCRdb keeps in-frame clones, though not all of them. V and J calls plus clone size are reproduced from that table; the DNA served to infer D and trimming. The data contain 20,000 to 25,000 clones, nearly 90% of them singletons. The TCR was taken from a human donor with active COVID-19. The donor label of this sample is uncertain. Sequencing used peripheral blood.

CDR3 protein: CASRGTGTVGNEQFF. CDR3 nucleotide sequence: TGTGCCAGCAGGGGGACAGGCACGGTGGGCAATGAGCAGTTCTTC. The chain uses TRBV2 and TRBJ2-1, with TRBD1 matching 8 bases. Germline-derived CDR1 and CDR2 are SNHLY and FYNNEI. J gave up 6 bases and V 6 bases, and 10 bases lay outside the gene matches. This CDR3 region has 15 residues.